One TCR beta chain is described in this entry. TCRdb's table, derived via immunoSEQ multiplex PCR, lists solely in-frame clones and lacks some. The table lists roughly 450,000 clones, more than 65% of them singletons. This entry comes from a study of shared clonotypes between healthy human individuals. The CDR3 contains 14 residues. V was pared by 8 bases and J by 3 bases, with 4 bases of the junction left unmatched. CDR1 and CDR2 (germline): MDHEN, SYDVKM. This chain links TRBV28 with TRBJ2-3; 11 nucleotides align to TRBD1. The sequenced sample consisted of PBMCs. This clonotype was obtained from a woman aged 40 to 50 in good health. Some clones in this sample may be carry-over from other donors' samples. In nucleotides, the CDR3 is TGTGCCAGCGGCGGGACAGGGGGGACAGATACGCAGTATTTT. Its protein product is CASGGTGGTDTQYF.